The present T cell receptor beta chain was sequenced within a study of cytomegalovirus exposure and HLA in healthy donors. For this clone: Its antigen is not known.

Samples came from healthy bone marrow donors. Primers included in the PCR were 60 Vbeta and 13 Jbeta primers. Using immunoSEQ multiplex PCR, the repertoire was profiled, and TCRdb retains in-frame clones only, with some absent. The sample has roughly 80,000 clones. The CDR3 consists of 15 residues. Trimming cost V 5 bases and J 0 bases, with 8 bases left between them. Germline CDR1 reads MNHEY; CDR2 reads SVGAGI. Study-level results: Per a prior analysis, the majority of TCR beta V segments were productive roughly 87% or roughly 30% of the time. It was shown in a later analysis that HLA-associated TCR beta chains were more clonally expanded than other, equally common chains.

The rearrangement joins TRBV6-5 to TRBJ2-6; D is undetermined. The specimen was PBMCs. The sequence derives from a man aged 45-65 years in good health and CMV-seronegative. The DNA for the CDR3 is TGTGCCAGCAGTCCTGTCTACTCTGGGGCCAACGTCCTGACTTTC. It is translated as CASSPVYSGANVLTF.